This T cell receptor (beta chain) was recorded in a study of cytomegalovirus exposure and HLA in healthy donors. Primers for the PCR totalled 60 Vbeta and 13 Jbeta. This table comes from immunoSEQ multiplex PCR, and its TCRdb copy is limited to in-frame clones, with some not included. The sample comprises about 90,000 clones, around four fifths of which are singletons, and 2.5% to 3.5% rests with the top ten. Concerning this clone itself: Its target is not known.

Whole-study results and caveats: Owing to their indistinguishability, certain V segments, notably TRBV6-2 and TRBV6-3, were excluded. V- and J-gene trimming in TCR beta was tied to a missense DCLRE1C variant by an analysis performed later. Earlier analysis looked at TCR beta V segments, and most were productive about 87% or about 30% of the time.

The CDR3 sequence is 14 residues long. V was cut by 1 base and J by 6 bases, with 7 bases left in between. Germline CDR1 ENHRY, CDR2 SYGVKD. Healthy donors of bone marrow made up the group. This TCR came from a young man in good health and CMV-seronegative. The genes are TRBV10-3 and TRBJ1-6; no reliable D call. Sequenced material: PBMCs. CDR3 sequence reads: CAISELAVNSPLHF. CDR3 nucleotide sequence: TGTGCCATCAGTGAGTTGGCGGTTAATTCACCCCTCCACTTT.